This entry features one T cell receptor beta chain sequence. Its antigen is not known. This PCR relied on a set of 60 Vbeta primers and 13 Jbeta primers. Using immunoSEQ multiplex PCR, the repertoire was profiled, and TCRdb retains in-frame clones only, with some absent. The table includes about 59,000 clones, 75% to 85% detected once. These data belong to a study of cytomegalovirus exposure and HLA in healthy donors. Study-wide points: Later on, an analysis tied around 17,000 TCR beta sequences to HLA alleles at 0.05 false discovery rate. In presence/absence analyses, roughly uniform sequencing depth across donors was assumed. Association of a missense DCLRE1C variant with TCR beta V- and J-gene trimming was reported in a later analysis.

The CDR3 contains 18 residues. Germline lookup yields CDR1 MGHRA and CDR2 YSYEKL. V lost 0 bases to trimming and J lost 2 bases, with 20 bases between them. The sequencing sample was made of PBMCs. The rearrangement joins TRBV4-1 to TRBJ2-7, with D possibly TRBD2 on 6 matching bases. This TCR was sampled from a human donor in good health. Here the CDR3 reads CASSQDPDGRGVTYEQYF. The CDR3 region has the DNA TGCGCCAGCAGCCAAGATCCTGACGGGCGGGGAGTCACCTACGAGCAGTACTTC.